These 27 T cell receptor beta chains were sequenced from one sample in a study of T cell repertoires in cytomegalovirus infection. One entry per CDR3 protein, called by TCRdb with MiXCR from the reads. The table records over 55,000 distinct CDR3 sequences, about 19% of them present only once. For these TCRs, the target antigens are not known. The specimen comprised CD8+ T cells from cultured PBMCs, sampled from culture after CMV antigen stimulation. The receptors shown here come from a human donor in good health (CMV status not recorded). Some clones in this sample may be carry-over from other donors' samples.

This chain joins TRBV7-2 and TRBJ2-5; a possible D gene is TRBD2 (6 bases). Germline V lookup: CDR1 SGHTA, CDR2 FQGNSA. This CDR3 has 15 amino acids. V dropped 1 base and J dropped 4 bases, with 13 bases sitting between them. The CDR3 DNA is TGTGCCAGCAGCTTAGGGGCTAGCGAAGTAGAGACCCAGTACTTC. Its translation is CASSLGASEVETQYF.

This clonotype was detected only a few times. V gene TRBV27 combines with J gene TRBJ2-5, with D uncertain. V was cut by 0 bases and J by 4 bases, with 12 bases left in between. The CDR3 has 15 amino acids. Germline lookup yields CDR1 MNHEY and CDR2 SMNVEV (reference sequence). In DNA form, the CDR3 reads TGTGCCAGCAGTTTATCGGTGACGCTCGGAGAGACCCAGTACTTC. Protein product: CASSLSVTLGETQYF.

This chain links TRBV7-8 with TRBJ1-1, with D uncertain. V was shortened by 6 bases and J by 4 bases, with 12 bases between the two germline ends. The CDR3 sequence is 13 residues long. CDR1 SGHVS and CDR2 FQNEAQ come from the germline V gene. Here the CDR3 reads CASSTGQTTEAFF. Written as DNA, the CDR3 is TGTGCCAGCAGTACTGGGCAGACCACTGAAGCTTTCTTT.

This clonotype was seen a handful of times. CDR3 loop: CASSHGGQGFSPLHF. CDR3 coding DNA: TGTGCCAGCAGCCATGGGGGACAGGGGTTTTCACCCCTCCACTTT. J is TRBJ1-6 and V is TRBV7-2, with 10 positions matching TRBD1. CDR1 and CDR2 (germline): SGHTA, FQGNSA. Trimming took 5 bases from V and 9 from J; bases not matched to a gene: 7. The CDR3 is made up of 15 amino acids.

The rearrangement joins TRBV7-2 to TRBJ2-5; 9 bases agree with TRBD2. V was pared by 3 bases and J by 3 bases, with 8 bases of the junction left unmatched. The CDR3 runs to 16 residues. CDR1 is SGHTA, CDR2 FQGNSA, per germline. Written as DNA, the CDR3 is TGTGCCAGCAGCTTTGGTAGCGGGGGACTGGAAGAGACCCAGTACTTC. As protein: CASSFGSGGLEETQYF.

This clonotype came up many times. V usage is TRBV12-3 or TRBV12-4 and J usage is TRBJ2-3, with D unclear. The CDR3 totals 12 residues. V shed 5 bases and J shed 10 bases, with 13 bases lying between them. CDR3 loop: CASSPGGPSQYF. As DNA, the CDR3 is TGTGCCAGCAGTCCGGGCGGACCCTCGCAGTATTTT.

This clonotype was seen a few times. The rearrangement links TRBV29-1 to TRBJ1-2; D call uncertain. Germline CDR1 is SQVTM and CDR2 is ANQGSEA. V was pared by 4 bases and J by 6 bases, with 15 bases between. CDR3 size: 13 residues. The CDR3 region has the DNA TGCAGCGTTGGAGAGGGAATTGTTGATGGCTACACCTTC. This gives the protein CSVGEGIVDGYTF.

CDR3 sequence (DNA): TGTGCCAGCAGCTCCTTTGGACTAGCGGGGGGCGTCTACGAGCAGTACTTC. Protein sequence: CASSSFGLAGGVYEQYF. V is TRBV11-2 and J is TRBJ2-7, with TRBD2 matching over 14 bases. This CDR3 spans 17 amino acids. V dropped 4 bases and J dropped 3; count of bases not matched to a gene: 8. CDR1 and CDR2 from the germline V gene are SGHAT and FQNNGV.

The gene calls are TRBV7-2 and TRBJ2-7; TRBD1 matches at 10 bases. V lost 1 base, J lost 0 bases, and 15 bases stayed unmatched. The CDR3 has 20 residues. The germline V gene has CDR1 SGHTA and CDR2 FQGNSA. Written as DNA, the CDR3 is TGTGCCAGCAGCTTAGAGTACCGGGACAGGGGTCATGATAGCTCCTACGAGCAGTACTTC. It is translated as CASSLEYRDRGHDSSYEQYF.

CDR3 nucleotides: TGCAGTGCCCTCCCGGGACAGACTTATGGCTACACCTTC. As protein: CSALPGQTYGYTF. The chain combines TRBV20-1 with TRBJ1-2; TRBD1 matches 7 bases. The V gene end was trimmed by 6 bases and the J gene end by 5 bases; junction bases not matched to a gene: 9. The CDR3 covers 13 residues. Germline V CDR1 and CDR2: DFQATT, SNEGSKA (reference sequence).

This clonotype was seen at least ten times. The J gene is TRBJ2-7, the V gene TRBV7-9, with D possibly being TRBD1 (6 bases). V lost 3 bases, J lost 5 bases, and 20 bases lay in between. Germline CDR1 SEHNR, CDR2 FQNEAQ (reference sequence). The CDR3 is 16 amino acids. CDR3 DNA: TGTGCCAGCAGCTTTGTGCAGGGGTTCAATAAGGACGAGCAGTACTTC. It translates to CASSFVQGFNKDEQYF.

This clonotype was seen a few times. The chain joins TRBV25-1 to TRBJ1-3, with 9 bases identical to TRBD1. CDR1 MGHDK and CDR2 SYGVNS come from the germline V gene. J was trimmed by 2 bases and V by 5 bases; bases with no gene match: 7. The CDR3 has 16 amino acids. The CDR3 here is CASSTGTGNPGNTIYF. DNA for the CDR3: TGTGCCAGCAGTACCGGGACAGGGAATCCTGGAAACACCATATATTTT.

This clonotype was seen a handful of times. V gene TRBV4-1 combines with J gene TRBJ2-1; 9 nucleotides line up with TRBD2. V trimming: 0 bases; J trimming: 9 bases; junction bases outside the gene matches: 6. Germline CDR1 reads MGHRA; CDR2 reads YSYEKL. This CDR3 comprises 15 residues. CDR3 bases: TGCGCCAGCAGCCAAGATCGCGGGGGGGCCGGTGAGCAGTTCTTC. Residues: CASSQDRGGAGEQFF.

This clonotype was observed once. The chain couples TRBV4-1 to TRBJ1-6, with a weak D call TRBD1 (6 bases). Trimming left V 0 bases short and J 0 bases short, with 18 bases between. Germline loops: CDR1 MGHRA, CDR2 YSYEKL. The CDR3 is 20 residues long. The CDR3 spells CASSQDGGPDRSSYNSPLHF. The CDR3 nucleotides read TGCGCCAGCAGCCAAGATGGAGGGCCAGACAGGAGCTCCTATAATTCACCCCTCCACTTT.

This clonotype was counted only a few times. The rearrangement uses TRBV7-8 and TRBJ2-7; perhaps TRBD1 as D (6 bases). CDR1 and CDR2 from the germline V gene are SGHVS and FQNEAQ. The CDR3 runs to 21 residues. Between the trimmed V and J ends, which lost 1 base and 3 bases, there was a span of 31 bases. DNA for the CDR3: TGTGCCAGCAGCTTAGGTGATATGGACAGCGAATTTTCCCTCCCCGACTACGAGCAGTACTTC. It is translated as CASSLGDMDSEFSLPDYEQYF.

This clonotype was seen a single time. The chain carries TRBV2 and TRBJ2-1, with TRBD2 matching 8 bases. The CDR3 totals 12 residues. CDR1 and CDR2 (germline): SNHLY, FYNNEI. With 8 bases clipped from V and 7 bases from J, the junction kept 4 bases outside the gene matches. The CDR3 is CASPSGGNEQFF. Written as DNA, the CDR3 is TGTGCCAGCCCCAGCGGGGGAAATGAGCAGTTCTTC.

The V call is TRBV18, the J call TRBJ2-7, with 8 positions matching TRBD1. The V and J ends lost 3 bases and 4 bases, in that order; junction bases with no gene match: 5. The CDR3 is 14 amino acids. In germline, CDR1 is KGHSH, CDR2 LQKENI. Here the CDR3 DNA reads TGTGCCAGCTCACCCCGGACAGGGCTTTACGAGCAGTACTTC. Its protein product is CASSPRTGLYEQYF. Full variable domain (rest looked up from reference TRBV18 and TRBJ2-7): NAGVMQNPRHLVRRRGQEARLRCSPMKGHSHVYWYRQLPEEGLKFMVYLQKENIIDESGMPKERFSAEFPKEGPSILRIQQVVRGDSAAYFCASSPRTGLYEQYFGPGTRLTVT.

V is TRBV12-3 or TRBV12-4 and J is TRBJ2-1, with D unclear. V lost 1 base to trimming and J lost 7 bases, with 5 bases between them. The CDR3 spans 12 residues. Written as DNA, the CDR3 is TGTGCCAGCAGTTTAGTAGGTAATGAGCAGTTCTTC. This encodes CASSLVGNEQFF.

The chain carries TRBV2 and TRBJ1-1; D may be TRBD1 (6 bases). The germline gives CDR1 SNHLY, CDR2 FYNNEI. The CDR3 covers 11 residues. Trimming pared 11 bases from V and 4 bases from J, leaving 11 bases between. The CDR3 is CAVTGRTEAFF. The CDR3 coding sequence is TGTGCCGTAACAGGGCGCACTGAAGCTTTCTTT.

The CDR3 DNA reads TGTGCCAGCAGCTTAGCTAGCGGGGGTACATTCACAGATACGCAGTATTTT. Translation: CASSLASGGTFTDTQYF. V and J are TRBV7-2 and TRBJ2-3; TRBD2 matches 9 bases. The CDR3 has 17 residues. The trim removed 0 bases at V and 2 bases at J, leaving 6 bases unmatched. Germline CDR1 SGHTA, CDR2 FQGNSA.

This chain links TRBV4-1 with TRBJ2-7; 8 positions agree with TRBD1. The trim removed 4 bases at V and 3 bases at J, leaving 8 bases unmatched. Germline assignment: CDR1 MGHRA and CDR2 YSYEKL. This CDR3 region has 15 residues. The CDR3 here is CASSPSAGGSYEQYF. The CDR3 nucleotides are TGCGCCAGCAGCCCTTCTGCAGGGGGCAGCTACGAGCAGTACTTC.

A few counts support this clonotype. The chain links TRBV6-1 to TRBJ2-7; 10 nucleotides agree with TRBD1. V trimming: 7 bases; J trimming: 4 bases; junction bases outside the gene matches: 7. Germline V gene data show CDR1 as MNHNS and CDR2 as SASEGT. This CDR3 spans 14 amino acids. The CDR3 DNA is TGTGCCAGCATCGGTTGGGACAGGGGTTACGAGCAGTACTTC. It encodes CASIGWDRGYEQYF.

This clonotype came up a few times. V and J are TRBV19 and TRBJ1-5; maybe TRBD1 (5 bases). The CDR3 loop spans 15 amino acids. Germline CDR1 reads LNHDA; CDR2 reads SQIVND (reference sequence). V was pared by 10 bases and J by 4 bases, with 20 bases between. This CDR3 is CATVAALGGNQPQHF. In DNA, the CDR3 is TGTGCCACCGTGGCGGCGCTTGGGGGAAATCAGCCCCAGCATTTT.

The chain joins TRBV7-8 to TRBJ1-1, with TRBD1 identical over 8 bases. V gave up 3 bases and J gave up 5 bases; unmatched junction bases: 5. CDR3 size: 14 residues. Germline CDR1 SGHVS, CDR2 FQNEAQ. The CDR3: CASSFQGARTEAFF. The CDR3 bases are TGTGCCAGCAGCTTCCAGGGGGCGCGGACTGAAGCTTTCTTT.

The genes are TRBV7-8 and TRBJ1-5; 9 bases agree with TRBD1. The CDR3 length is 16 residues. Trimming at V came to 4 bases and at J to 7 bases, leaving 11 bases not matched to a gene. The germline V gene has CDR1 SGHVS and CDR2 FQNEAQ. CDR3 nucleotide sequence: TGTGCCAGCAGCTCTCCGGGACAGGGTAATATCCAGCCCCAGCATTTT. Amino acid sequence: CASSSPGQGNIQPQHF.

A few counts support this clonotype. This chain uses TRBV7-2 with TRBJ2-5; TRBD1 might be the D (6 bases). Germline assignment: CDR1 SGHTA and CDR2 FQGNSA. This CDR3 comprises 13 residues. V was shortened by 5 bases and J by 5 bases, with 12 bases between the two germline ends. The CDR3 is CASSQGPPETQYF. CDR3 coding DNA: TGTGCCAGCAGCCAGGGGCCTCCGGAGACCCAGTACTTC.

This clonotype turned up a few times. The gene calls are TRBV6-2 or TRBV6-3 and TRBJ1-1, with 11 bases identical to TRBD1. Germline CDR1 and CDR2: MNHEY and SVGEGT. With 2 bases clipped from V and 4 bases from J, the junction kept 9 bases outside the gene matches. This CDR3 has 17 residues. The chain's CDR3 is CASSYPGQGAPGTEAFF. The CDR3 DNA sequence: TGTGCCAGCAGTTACCCTGGACAGGGGGCGCCGGGCACTGAAGCTTTCTTT.